The 11 T cell receptor beta chains given below trace back to one sample, sequenced in a study of cytomegalovirus exposure and HLA in healthy donors. Use of 60 Vbeta and 13 Jbeta primers characterized the PCR. Profiled with immunoSEQ multiplex PCR; TCRdb holds only in-frame clones, not every one. Here the sample spans roughly 170,000 clones, approximately 80% being singletons. The source material was PBMCs. These receptors were collected from a woman in her forties or fifties in good health and CMV-seropositive.

This clone was seen only a few times. The chain couples TRBV6-5 to TRBJ1-1, with no clear D. CDR1 is MNHEY and CDR2 is SVGAGI in the germline V gene. V was pared by 5 bases and J by 1 base, with 8 bases between. The CDR3 totals 13 residues. CDR3 nucleotide sequence: TGTGCCAGCAGTCTTCGGGGGAACACTGAAGCTTTCTTT. This sequence encodes CASSLRGNTEAFF.

The CDR3 here is CAISEYDRGGSEAFF. The DNA for the CDR3 is TGTGCCATCAGTGAGTACGACAGGGGAGGCTCTGAAGCTTTCTTT. The rearrangement joins TRBV10-3 to TRBJ1-1; TRBD1 matches at 8 bases. Germline V gene sequence: CDR1 ENHRY, CDR2 SYGVKD. The V gene end was trimmed by 1 base and the J gene end by 6 bases; junction bases not matched to a gene: 7. CDR3 length equals 15 residues.

The chain has TRBV10-3 and TRBJ2-1; D perhaps matches TRBD1 (8 bases). V lost 5 bases, J lost 10 bases, and 15 bases lay in between. Germline CDR1 is ENHRY and CDR2 is SYGVKD. The length of the CDR3 is 13 residues. For the CDR3, the DNA is TGTGCCATCAGTAAACAGGGGGGGCGGGAGCAGTTCTTC. Its translation: CAISKQGGREQFF.

This chain links TRBV4-1 with TRBJ2-2, with 8 bases lining up with TRBD2. The CDR3 sequence is 17 residues long. J was trimmed by 1 base and V by 0 bases; bases with no gene match: 4. The germline gives CDR1 MGHRA, CDR2 YSYEKL. The CDR3 is CASSQEYAGGNTGELFF. The CDR3 DNA follows: TGCGCCAGCAGCCAAGAGTACGCGGGAGGGAACACCGGGGAGCTGTTTTTT.

V gene TRBV5-6 combines with J gene TRBJ1-3; perhaps TRBD1 as D (6 bases). The germline V gene has CDR1 SGHDT and CDR2 YYEEEE. The germline V and J ends were trimmed by 2 bases and 3 bases, with 12 bases remaining between them. The CDR3 has 15 amino acids. The CDR3 DNA reads as TGTGCCAGCAGCTTTTCGACAGGATATGGAAACACCATATATTTT. This sequence encodes CASSFSTGYGNTIYF.

This clone was counted once. The CDR3 region is CAWSVQGREPQHF. The CDR3 DNA reads as TGTGCCTGGAGTGTACAGGGTCGGGAGCCCCAGCATTTT. V usage is TRBV30 and J usage is TRBJ1-5; D perhaps matches TRBD1 (6 bases). CDR1 GTSNPN and CDR2 SVGIG come from the germline V gene (reference sequence). The length of the CDR3 is 13 residues. V lost 0 bases and J lost 8, with 11 bases in between. The full variable domain, its missing parts supplied by reference TRBV30 and TRBJ1-5, is SQTIHQWPATLVQPVGSPLSLECTVEGTSNPNLYWYRQAAGRGLQLLFYSVGIGQISSEVPQNLSASRPQDRQFILSSKKLLLSDSGFYLCAWSVQGREPQHFGDGTRLSIL.

This clone was observed a few times. V usage is TRBV5-1 and J usage is TRBJ1-1; the D is unclear. Trimming shortened V by 7 bases and J by 4 bases, and 17 bases separated the two germline ends. The germline CDR1 and CDR2 sequences are SGHRS and YFSETQ. The CDR3 is 14 amino acids. This CDR3 reads CASARLVSGTEAFF. The DNA for the CDR3 is TGCGCCAGCGCCCGGTTGGTGTCTGGCACTGAAGCTTTCTTT. Supplemented by reference TRBV5-1 and TRBJ1-1, the full variable domain reads KAGVTQTPRYLIKTRGQQVTLSCSPISGHRSVSWYQQTPGQGLQFLFEYFSETQRNKGNFPGRFSGRQFSNSRSEMNVSTLELGDSALYLCASARLVSGTEAFFGQGTRLTVV.

This chain uses TRBV4-3 with TRBJ1-3; D unclear. V was trimmed by 3 bases and J by 0 bases, leaving 9 bases between them. Germline CDR1 LGHNA, CDR2 YSLEER. The CDR3 loop spans 15 amino acids. CDR3 DNA: TGCGCCAGCAGCCAGAGGTTAACCTCTGGAAACACCATATATTTT. This translates into CASSQRLTSGNTIYF.

The chain links TRBV4-1 to TRBJ1-5; 8 nucleotides align to TRBD1. V lost 3 bases, J lost 3 bases, and 7 bases stayed unmatched. Germline loops: CDR1 MGHRA, CDR2 YSYEKL. This CDR3 contains 16 residues. CDR3 region: CASSQGTGLLNQPQHF. CDR3 bases: TGCGCCAGCAGCCAGGGGACAGGTTTACTCAATCAGCCCCAGCATTTT.

V gene TRBV6-1 combines with J gene TRBJ2-7; the D gene is possibly TRBD1 (5 bases). The CDR3 sequence is 14 residues long. The germline gives CDR1 MNHNS, CDR2 SASEGT. V shed 5 bases and J shed 4 bases, with 15 bases lying between them. The CDR3 is CASSNSRDLYEQYF. The CDR3 DNA sequence: TGTGCCAGCAGTAACTCCAGGGATTTGTACGAGCAGTACTTC.

V usage is TRBV13 and J usage is TRBJ2-5; 8 bases map to TRBD2. J lost 4 bases, V lost 5 bases, and 9 bases had no gene match. This CDR3 is built from 15 residues. Germline CDR1 and CDR2: PRHDT and FYEKMQ (reference sequence). DNA for the CDR3: TGTGCCAGCAGCCCACCTTGGAGCGGGGGAGAGACCCAGTACTTC. It specifies CASSPPWSGGETQYF.